This T cell receptor (beta chain) was sequenced in a study of cytomegalovirus exposure and HLA in healthy donors. This CDR3 spans 16 amino acids. V was trimmed by 3 bases and J by 0 bases, leaving 14 bases between them. Looked up from germline, CDR1 is SGDLS and CDR2 is YYNGEE. A remark on this clone: Its antigen is unidentified.

Study observations and caveats: Available immune exposure information covered CMV serostatus only. Most TCRs appeared rarely, but some public TCRs recurred in many donors. Earlier analysis yielded a pattern in which most TCR beta V segments were productive about 87% or about 30% of the time.

The study ran its PCR with 60 Vbeta and 13 Jbeta primers. The assay was immunoSEQ multiplex PCR, and TCRdb's table has in-frame clones only and misses some. The sample consists of under 250,000 clones, 70% to 80% of them appearing once. V is TRBV9 and J is TRBJ2-3, with TRBD1 as a possible D gene (6 bases). The receptor comes from a woman younger than 45 in good health and CMV-seropositive. What was sequenced was PBMCs. The CDR3 DNA reads TGTGCCAGCAGCGCGGACAGCCCTACTAGCACAGATACGCAGTATTTT. This codes for CASSADSPTSTDTQYF.